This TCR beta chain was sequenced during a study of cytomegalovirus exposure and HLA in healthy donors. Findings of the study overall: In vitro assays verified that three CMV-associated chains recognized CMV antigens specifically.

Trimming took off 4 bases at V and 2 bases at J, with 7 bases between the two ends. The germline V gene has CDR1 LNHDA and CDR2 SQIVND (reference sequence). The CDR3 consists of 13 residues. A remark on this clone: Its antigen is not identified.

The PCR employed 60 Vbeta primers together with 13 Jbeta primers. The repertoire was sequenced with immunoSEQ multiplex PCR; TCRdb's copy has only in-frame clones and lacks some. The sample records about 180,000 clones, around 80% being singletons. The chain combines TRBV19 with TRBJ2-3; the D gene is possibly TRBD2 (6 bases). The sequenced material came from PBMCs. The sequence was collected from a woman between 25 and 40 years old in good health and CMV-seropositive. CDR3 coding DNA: TGTGCCAGTAGTAGCGGGACCACAGATACGCAGTATTTT. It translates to CASSSGTTDTQYF.